These T cell receptor beta chains were read from a single sample in a study of T cells in Graves' hyperthyroidism and ophthalmopathy. TCRdb re-called the multiplex PCR reads with MiXCR, one entry per CDR3 protein. The sample lists 600,000 to 700,000 distinct CDR3 sequences, over 12% occurring once. What was sequenced was blood. All receptors come from a woman between 40 and 50 years old with Graves' ophthalmopathy. Both conserved end residues are part of each CDR3. The order of the fields is V gene, J gene, D gene, clone size, CDR3 DNA, CDR3 protein. A D gene is named only where the DNA matches it firmly. Size is stated for part of the rows, as once, few or many counts, or as a class when the clone is expanded.

TRBV28	TRBJ2-7	.	many	TGTGCCAGCAGTTTAAACGGGAGTCCCTACGAGCAGTACTTC	CASSLNGSPYEQYF
TRBV30	TRBJ2-7	.	few	TGTGCCTGGCGGCCAGGGACTTCCTACGAGCAGTACTTC	CAWRPGTSYEQYF
TRBV2	TRBJ2-2	TRBD1	few	TGTGCCAGCATGGACAGGGTCGGGACCGGGGAGCTGTTTTTT	CASMDRVGTGELFF
TRBV6-1	TRBJ1-1	.	once	TGTGCCAGCATCACGACGCAGGGGATGGCCACTGAAGCTTTCTTT	CASITTQGMATEAFF
TRBV27	TRBJ2-5	TRBD2	many	TGTGCCAGCAGCTTAGCGGGTAACATGTACCAAGAGACCCAGTACTTC	CASSLAGNMYQETQYF
TRBV6-1	TRBJ2-4	.	many	TGTGCCAGCAGTCGGCTTGCAGACCGAAACACTCAGTACTTC	CASSRLADRNTQYF
TRBV30	TRBJ2-5	.	many	TGTGCCTGGAGTGACAGTGCGGGGCCCGTGTCCCAGTACTTC	CAWSDSAGPVSQYF
TRBV28	TRBJ1-1	.	.	TGTGCCAGCAGTAAATACAGGGCTGAAGCTTTCTTT	CASSKYRAEAFF
TRBV27	TRBJ2-5	TRBD2	many	TGTGCCAGCAGACGAAGGACTAGCGGGATCCCATCCCAGGAGACCCAGTACTTC	CASRRRTSGIPSQETQYF
TRBV29-1	TRBJ1-1	.	many	TGCAGCGTTGGCCCGGGAGGGGGGCACACTGAAGCTTTCTTT	CSVGPGGGHTEAFF
TRBV12-3/TRBV12-4	TRBJ2-6	.	many	TGTGCCAGCACCAGTCGGGGCCCCGGGGCCAACGTCCTGACTTTC	CASTSRGPGANVLTF
TRBV20-1	TRBJ1-1	.	many	TGCAGTGCTCGAACTGACGGGAACACTGAAGCTTTCTTT	CSARTDGNTEAFF
TRBV10-3	TRBJ2-7	TRBD1	many	TGTGCCATCAGTGAAGGACAGGGACCAAGATCCTACGAGCAGTACTTC	CAISEGQGPRSYEQYF
TRBV28	TRBJ2-1	.	many	TGTGCCAGCAGTTTAATACTGGCCAGCTCCTACAATGAGCAGTTCTTC	CASSLILASSYNEQFF
TRBV25-1	TRBJ1-2	TRBD1	few	TGTGCCAGCAGTGGGGGACAGGGGGCCTGTGGCTACACCTTC	CASSGGQGACGYTF
TRBV3-1	TRBJ2-7	.	many	TGTGCCAGCAGCAAAGACAGGTCCTACGAGCAGTACTTC	CASSKDRSYEQYF
TRBV4-2	TRBJ1-1	.	many	TGTGCCAGCAGCCGAAGATCCGGCATTAACACTGAAGCTTTCTTT	CASSRRSGINTEAFF
TRBV6-1	TRBJ2-5	.	.	TGTGCCAGCAGCACTCCGGGGGCAGGGACCCAGTACTTC	CASSTPGAGTQYF
TRBV6-5	TRBJ1-3	.	few	TGTGCCAGCAGTTACTCTCCGGGGAGCTCTGGAAACACCATATATTTT	CASSYSPGSSGNTIYF
TRBV19	TRBJ1-1	.	many	TGTGCCAGTACCGAGGGACTCCGGGGAGAAGCTTTCTTT	CASTEGLRGEAFF
TRBV6-5	TRBJ1-2	.	many	TGTGCCAGCAGTTACGGAGCTTGGGCGTCGGGTTATGGCTACACCTTC	CASSYGAWASGYGYTF
TRBV11-2	TRBJ1-2	TRBD1	few	TGTGCCAGCAGCGAGCAGACAGGGGGGAGCTATGGCTACACCTTC	CASSEQTGGSYGYTF
TRBV12-3/TRBV12-4	TRBJ2-2	TRBD1	.	TGTGCCAGCAGCCCGGGACAGGGGGGCGCGAACACCGGGGAGCTGTTTTTT	CASSPGQGGANTGELFF
TRBV7-2	TRBJ2-5	.	many	TGTGCCAGCAGCCGCTGGGAGACCCAGTACTTC	CASSRWETQYF
TRBV29-1	TRBJ1-1	.	many	TGCAGCGTTGAACACGGGAACACTGAAGCTTTCTTT	CSVEHGNTEAFF
TRBV3-1	TRBJ1-2	.	few	TGTGCCAGCAGCGGGCGCGGCTATGGCTACACCTTC	CASSGRGYGYTF
TRBV24-1	TRBJ2-3	TRBD2	once	TGTGCCACCAGTGGGGCGGGAGAGCTGGATACGCAGTATTTT	CATSGAGELDTQYF
TRBV10-3	TRBJ2-7	TRBD2	many	TGTGCCATCGGGACTAGCGGGATCTACGAGCAGTACTTC	CAIGTSGIYEQYF
TRBV28	TRBJ2-7	TRBD2	many	TGTGCCAGCAACTTAGCGGGAGGCGGCGAGCAGTACTTC	CASNLAGGGEQYF
TRBV6-2/TRBV6-3	TRBJ2-7	TRBD2	.	TGTGCCAGCACCAACCGGCTAGCGGGAGGTGAGCAGTACTTC	CASTNRLAGGEQYF
TRBV6-2/TRBV6-3	TRBJ2-7	.	.	TGTGCCAGCGGCCCCCAAGGATACGAGCAGTACTTC	CASGPQGYEQYF
TRBV7-3	TRBJ2-2	.	.	TGTGCCAGCAGCTCAAACCAGGGGTCCGGGGAGCTGTTTTTT	CASSSNQGSGELFF
TRBV28	TRBJ2-2	.	.	TGTGCCAGCAGTCCCGCCGGGAACACCGGGGAGCTGTTTTTT	CASSPAGNTGELFF
TRBV14	TRBJ1-2	.	many	TGTGCCAGCAGCCACGGAGAGGTGAACTATGGCTACACCTTC	CASSHGEVNYGYTF
TRBV28	TRBJ2-7	TRBD2	many	TGTGCCAGCACCGCGGCGGGACTAGCGGGAGAGTACGAGCAGTACTTC	CASTAAGLAGEYEQYF
TRBV5-1	TRBJ2-5	.	many	TGCGCCAGCAGCTTGGAATGGGACGGGACCCAGTACTTC	CASSLEWDGTQYF
TRBV6-5	TRBJ1-1	.	many	TGTGCCAGCAGTTACTCACCGGGGAGGGGCACTGAAGCTTTCTTT	CASSYSPGRGTEAFF
TRBV7-8	TRBJ1-2	.	many	TGTGCCAGCAGCCTTAGGGCCGGGCCTCAGTGGGGCTACACCTTC	CASSLRAGPQWGYTF
TRBV5-1	TRBJ2-7	TRBD1	few	TGCGCCAGCAGCTGGAGGACAGGGGCCTACGAGCAGTACTTC	CASSWRTGAYEQYF
TRBV28	TRBJ1-5	.	many	TGTGCCAGCGGCACCGGGACACCAAATCAGCCCCAGCATTTT	CASGTGTPNQPQHF
TRBV6-5	TRBJ2-7	.	many	TGTGCCAGCAGTTACTCTCGACCCTACGAGCAGTACTTC	CASSYSRPYEQYF
TRBV27	TRBJ1-2	TRBD1	many	TGTGCCAGCCGCCGTGGGACAGGGGCCGGCTACACCTTC	CASRRGTGAGYTF
TRBV3-1	TRBJ2-5	.	few	TGTGCCAGCAGCTCGGATCTAGAGACCCAGTACTTC	CASSSDLETQYF
TRBV28	TRBJ1-2	TRBD1	many	TGTGCCAGCAGTTTAGAGACAGGGACCTATGGCTACACCTTC	CASSLETGTYGYTF
TRBV27	TRBJ2-7	TRBD1	many	TGTGCCAGCAGACCAACCGACAGGGCCGACTACGAGCAGTACTTC	CASRPTDRADYEQYF
TRBV18	TRBJ1-2	.	.	TGTACCAGCTCGAATGGCAGGGGAGCTAACTATGGCTACACCTTC	CTSSNGRGANYGYTF
TRBV7-2	TRBJ1-2	TRBD1	many	TGTGCCAGCAGCTTAGCTTTTGAGGGACAGGGCTACACCTTC	CASSLAFEGQGYTF
TRBV12-3/TRBV12-4	TRBJ2-3	.	many	TGTGCCAGCAGTTCCTTTCCGACAGATACGCAGTATTTT	CASSSFPTDTQYF
TRBV4-1	TRBJ2-2	.	.	TGCGCCAGCAGCCAACTCTGGGGCAGGGAAGGAACCGGGGAGCTGTTTTTT	CASSQLWGREGTGELFF
TRBV5-1	TRBJ2-4	.	many	TGCGCCAGCAGCTTGGGTGACCCAAAAAACATTCAGTACTTC	CASSLGDPKNIQYF